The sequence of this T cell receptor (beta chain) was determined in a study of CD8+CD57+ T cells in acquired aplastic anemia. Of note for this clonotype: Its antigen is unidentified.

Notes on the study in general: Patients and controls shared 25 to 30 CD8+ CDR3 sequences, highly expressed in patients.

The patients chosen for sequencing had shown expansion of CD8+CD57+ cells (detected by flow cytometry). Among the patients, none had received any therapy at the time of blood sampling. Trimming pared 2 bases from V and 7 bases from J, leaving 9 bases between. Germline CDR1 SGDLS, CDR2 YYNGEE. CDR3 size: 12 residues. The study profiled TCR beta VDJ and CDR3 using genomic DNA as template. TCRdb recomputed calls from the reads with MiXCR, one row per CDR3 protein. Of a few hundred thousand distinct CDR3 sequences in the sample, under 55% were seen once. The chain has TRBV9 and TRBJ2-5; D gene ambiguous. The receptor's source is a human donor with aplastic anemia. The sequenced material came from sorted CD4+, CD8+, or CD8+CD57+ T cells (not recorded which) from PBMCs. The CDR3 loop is CASSVGLGTQYF. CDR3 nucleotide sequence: TGTGCCAGCAGCGTTGGTCTAGGGACCCAGTACTTC.